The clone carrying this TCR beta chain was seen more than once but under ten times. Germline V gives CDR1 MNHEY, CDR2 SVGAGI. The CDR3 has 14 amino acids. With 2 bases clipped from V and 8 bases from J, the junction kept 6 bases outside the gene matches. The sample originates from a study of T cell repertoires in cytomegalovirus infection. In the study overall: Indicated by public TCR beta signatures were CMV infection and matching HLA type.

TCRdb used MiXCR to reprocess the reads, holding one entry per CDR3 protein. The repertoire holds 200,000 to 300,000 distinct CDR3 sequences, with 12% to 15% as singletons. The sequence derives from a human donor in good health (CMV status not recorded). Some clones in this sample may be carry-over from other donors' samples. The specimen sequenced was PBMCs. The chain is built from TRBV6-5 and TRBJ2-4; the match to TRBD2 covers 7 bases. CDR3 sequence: CASSYVGRGDIQYF. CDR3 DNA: TGTGCCAGCAGTTACGTGGGGAGGGGAGACATTCAGTACTTC.